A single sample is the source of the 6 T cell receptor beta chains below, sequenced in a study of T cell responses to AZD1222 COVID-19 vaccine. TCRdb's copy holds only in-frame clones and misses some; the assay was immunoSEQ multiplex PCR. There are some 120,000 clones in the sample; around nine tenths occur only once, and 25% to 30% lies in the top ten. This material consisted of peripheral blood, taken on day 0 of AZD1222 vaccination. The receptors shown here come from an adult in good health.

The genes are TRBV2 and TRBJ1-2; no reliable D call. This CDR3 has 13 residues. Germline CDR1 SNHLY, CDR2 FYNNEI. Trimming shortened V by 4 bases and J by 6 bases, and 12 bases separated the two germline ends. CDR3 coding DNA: TGTGCCAGCAGTGTAGAAGGGTCGCATGGCTACACCTTC. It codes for CASSVEGSHGYTF.

In DNA form, the CDR3 reads TGTGCCAGCAGCTTAGGAAGGCATCACTACGAGCAGTACTTC. Translation: CASSLGRHHYEQYF. The chain carries TRBV7-2 and TRBJ2-7; D remains unclear. The germline V gene has CDR1 SGHTA and CDR2 FQGNSA. Trimming took off 1 base at V and 3 bases at J, with 10 bases between the two ends. This CDR3 comprises 14 residues.

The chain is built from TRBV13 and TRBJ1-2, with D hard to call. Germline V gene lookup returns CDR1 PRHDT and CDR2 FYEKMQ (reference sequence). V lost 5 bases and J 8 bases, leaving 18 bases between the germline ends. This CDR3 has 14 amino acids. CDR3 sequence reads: CASSKIGRPGGYTF. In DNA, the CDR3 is TGTGCCAGCAGCAAAATCGGCCGCCCCGGAGGCTACACCTTC.

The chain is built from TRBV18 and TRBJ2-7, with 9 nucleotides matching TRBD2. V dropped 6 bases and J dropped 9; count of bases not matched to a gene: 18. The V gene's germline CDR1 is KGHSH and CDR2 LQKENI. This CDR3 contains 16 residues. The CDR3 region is CASSRTGLAMPTGQYF. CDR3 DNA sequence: TGTGCCAGCTCCCGCACGGGACTAGCCATGCCGACGGGGCAGTACTTC.

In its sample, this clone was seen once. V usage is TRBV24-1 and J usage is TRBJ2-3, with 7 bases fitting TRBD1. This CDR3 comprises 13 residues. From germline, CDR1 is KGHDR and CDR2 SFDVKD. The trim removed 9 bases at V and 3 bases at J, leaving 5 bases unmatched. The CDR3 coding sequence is TGTGCCACCGAAGGGACAGAGACAGATACGCAGTATTTT. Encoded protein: CATEGTETDTQYF.

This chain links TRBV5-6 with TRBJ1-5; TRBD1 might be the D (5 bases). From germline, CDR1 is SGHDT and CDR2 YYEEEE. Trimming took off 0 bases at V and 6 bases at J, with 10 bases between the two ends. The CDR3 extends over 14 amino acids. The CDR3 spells CASSLEGAVQPQHF. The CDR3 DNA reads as TGTGCCAGCAGCTTGGAAGGGGCTGTTCAGCCCCAGCATTTT.